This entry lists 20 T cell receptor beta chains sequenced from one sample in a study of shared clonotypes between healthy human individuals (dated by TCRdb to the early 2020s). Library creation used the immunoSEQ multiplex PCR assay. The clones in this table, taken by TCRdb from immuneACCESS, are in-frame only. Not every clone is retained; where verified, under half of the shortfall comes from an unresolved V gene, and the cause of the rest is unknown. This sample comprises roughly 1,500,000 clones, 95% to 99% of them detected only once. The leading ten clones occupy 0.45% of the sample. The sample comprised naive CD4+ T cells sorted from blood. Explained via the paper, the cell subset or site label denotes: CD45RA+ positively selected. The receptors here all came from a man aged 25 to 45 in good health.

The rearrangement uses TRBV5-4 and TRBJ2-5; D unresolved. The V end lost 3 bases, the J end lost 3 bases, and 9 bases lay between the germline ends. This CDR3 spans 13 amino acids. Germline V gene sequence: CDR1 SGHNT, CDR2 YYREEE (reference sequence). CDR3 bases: TGTGCCAGCAGCTCCGGGCCCAAAGAGACCCAGTACTTC. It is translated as CASSSGPKETQYF. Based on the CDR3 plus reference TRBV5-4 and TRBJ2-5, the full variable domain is ETGVTQSPTHLIKTRGQQVTLRCSSQSGHNTVSWYQQALGQGPQFIFQYYREEENGRGNFPPRFSGLQFPNYSSELNVNALELDDSALYLCASSSGPKETQYFGPGTRLLVL.

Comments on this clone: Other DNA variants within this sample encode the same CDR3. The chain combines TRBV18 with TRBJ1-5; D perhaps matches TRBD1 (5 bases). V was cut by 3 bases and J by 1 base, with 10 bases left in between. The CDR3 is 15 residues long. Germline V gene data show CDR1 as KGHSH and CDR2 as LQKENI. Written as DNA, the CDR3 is TGTGCCAGCTCACCTCTGGCAGGGAGCAATCAGCCCCAGCATTTT. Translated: CASSPLAGSNQPQHF.

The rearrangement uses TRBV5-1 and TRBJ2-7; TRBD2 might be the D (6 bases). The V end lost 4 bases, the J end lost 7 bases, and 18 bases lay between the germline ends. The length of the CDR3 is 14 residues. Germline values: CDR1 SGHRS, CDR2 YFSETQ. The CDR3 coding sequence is TGCGCCAGCAGCACCGACGGGGGAAACTGGGAGCAGTACTTC. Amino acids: CASSTDGGNWEQYF.

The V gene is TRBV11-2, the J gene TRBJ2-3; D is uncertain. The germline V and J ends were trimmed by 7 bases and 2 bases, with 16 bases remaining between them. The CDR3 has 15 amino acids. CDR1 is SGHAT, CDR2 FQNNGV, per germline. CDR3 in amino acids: CASTSRRKLTDTQYF. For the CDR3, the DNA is TGTGCCAGCACCTCCCGACGGAAACTCACAGATACGCAGTATTTT.

CDR3 bases: TGCGCCAGCAGTAATAACGGGAGGAACTACGAGCAGTACTTC. As protein: CASSNNGRNYEQYF. J is TRBJ2-7 and V is TRBV10-1; 7 nucleotides agree with TRBD2. The CDR3 contains 14 residues. Looked up from germline, CDR1 is WNHNN and CDR2 is SYGVQD (reference sequence). V was pared by 5 bases and J by 3 bases, with 7 bases of the junction left unmatched.

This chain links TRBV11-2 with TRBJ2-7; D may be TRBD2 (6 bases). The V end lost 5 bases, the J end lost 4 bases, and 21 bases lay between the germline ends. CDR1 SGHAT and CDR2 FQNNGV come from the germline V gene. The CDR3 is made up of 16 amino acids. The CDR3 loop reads CASSLRQGGLGYEQYF. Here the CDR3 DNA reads TGTGCCAGCAGCCTAAGGCAGGGAGGTTTAGGTTACGAGCAGTACTTC.

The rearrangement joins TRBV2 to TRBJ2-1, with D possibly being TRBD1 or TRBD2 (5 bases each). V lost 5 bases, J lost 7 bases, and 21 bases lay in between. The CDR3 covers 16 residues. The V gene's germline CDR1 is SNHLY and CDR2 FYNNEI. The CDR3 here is CASSPGPGIAGNEQFF. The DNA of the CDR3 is TGTGCCAGCAGTCCGGGACCCGGGATCGCGGGTAATGAGCAGTTCTTC.

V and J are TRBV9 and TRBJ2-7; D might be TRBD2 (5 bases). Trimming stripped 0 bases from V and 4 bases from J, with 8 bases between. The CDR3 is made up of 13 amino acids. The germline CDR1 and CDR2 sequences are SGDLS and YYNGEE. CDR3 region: CASSVDERYEQYF. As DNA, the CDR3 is TGTGCCAGCAGCGTAGATGAGCGGTACGAGCAGTACTTC.

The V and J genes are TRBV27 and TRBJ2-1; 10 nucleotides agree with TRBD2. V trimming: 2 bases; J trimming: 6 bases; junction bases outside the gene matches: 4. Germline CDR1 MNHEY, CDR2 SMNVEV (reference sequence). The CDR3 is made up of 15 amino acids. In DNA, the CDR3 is TGTGCCAGCAGTTTAGAGCTAGCGGGGGTCAATGAGCAGTTCTTC. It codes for CASSLELAGVNEQFF.

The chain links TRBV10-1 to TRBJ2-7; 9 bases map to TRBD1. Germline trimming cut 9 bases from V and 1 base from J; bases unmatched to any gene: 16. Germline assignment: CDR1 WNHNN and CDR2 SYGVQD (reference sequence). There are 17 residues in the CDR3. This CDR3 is CARGGTGQGQRSYEQYF. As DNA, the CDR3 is TGCGCCAGGGGGGGGACAGGGCAGGGTCAGAGGTCCTACGAGCAGTACTTC.

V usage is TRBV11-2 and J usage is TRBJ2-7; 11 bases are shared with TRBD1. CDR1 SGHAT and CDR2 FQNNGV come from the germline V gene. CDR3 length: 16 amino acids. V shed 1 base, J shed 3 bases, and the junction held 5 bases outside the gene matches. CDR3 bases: TGTGCCAGCAGCTTAGCTTGGGACAGGGGGTTCTACGAGCAGTACTTC. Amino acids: CASSLAWDRGFYEQYF.

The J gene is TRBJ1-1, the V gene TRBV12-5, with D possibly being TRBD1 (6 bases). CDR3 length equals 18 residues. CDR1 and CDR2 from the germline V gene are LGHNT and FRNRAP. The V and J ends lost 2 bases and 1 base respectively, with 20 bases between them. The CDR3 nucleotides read TGTGCTAGTGGTTTGTTAATTGTAAAACAGGGTCGGAACACTGAAGCTTTCTTT. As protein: CASGLLIVKQGRNTEAFF.

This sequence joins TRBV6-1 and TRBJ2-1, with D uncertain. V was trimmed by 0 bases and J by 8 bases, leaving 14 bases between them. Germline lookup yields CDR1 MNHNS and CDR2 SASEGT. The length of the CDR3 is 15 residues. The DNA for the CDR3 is TGTGCCAGCAGTGAAGCGCCGGTTACCGTAGATGAGCAGTTCTTC. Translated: CASSEAPVTVDEQFF.

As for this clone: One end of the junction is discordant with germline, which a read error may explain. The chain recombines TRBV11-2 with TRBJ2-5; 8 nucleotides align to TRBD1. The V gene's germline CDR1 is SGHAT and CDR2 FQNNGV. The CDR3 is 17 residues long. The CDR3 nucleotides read TGTGCCAGCAGCTCTTACAAAGACAGGGGACAACCAGAGGCCCAGTACTTC. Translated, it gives CASSSYKDRGQPEAQYF.

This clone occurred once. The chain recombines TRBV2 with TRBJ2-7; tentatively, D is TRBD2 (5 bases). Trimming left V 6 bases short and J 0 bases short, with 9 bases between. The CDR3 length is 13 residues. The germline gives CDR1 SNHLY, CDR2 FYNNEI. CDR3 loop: CASSGESSYEQYF. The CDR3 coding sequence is TGTGCCAGCAGCGGGGAAAGCTCCTACGAGCAGTACTTC.

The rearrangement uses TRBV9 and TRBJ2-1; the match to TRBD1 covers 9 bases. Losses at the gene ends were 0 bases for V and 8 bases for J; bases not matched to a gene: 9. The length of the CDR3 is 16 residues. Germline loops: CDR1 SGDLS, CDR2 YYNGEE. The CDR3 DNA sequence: TGTGCCAGCAGCGTAGGGCGGACAGGGGCGATCGATGAGCAGTTCTTC. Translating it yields CASSVGRTGAIDEQFF.

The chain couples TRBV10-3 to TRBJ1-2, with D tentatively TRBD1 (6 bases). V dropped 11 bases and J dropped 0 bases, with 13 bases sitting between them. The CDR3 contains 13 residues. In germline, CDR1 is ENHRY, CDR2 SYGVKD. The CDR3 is CARQGTSNYGYTF. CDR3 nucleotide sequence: TGTGCCCGACAAGGGACATCTAACTATGGCTACACCTTC.

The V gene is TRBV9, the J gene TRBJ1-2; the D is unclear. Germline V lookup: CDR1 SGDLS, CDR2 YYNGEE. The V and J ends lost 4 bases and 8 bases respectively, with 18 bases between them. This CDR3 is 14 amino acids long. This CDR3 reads CASSPLQMVPGYTF. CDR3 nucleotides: TGTGCCAGCAGCCCACTCCAGATGGTTCCGGGCTACACCTTC.

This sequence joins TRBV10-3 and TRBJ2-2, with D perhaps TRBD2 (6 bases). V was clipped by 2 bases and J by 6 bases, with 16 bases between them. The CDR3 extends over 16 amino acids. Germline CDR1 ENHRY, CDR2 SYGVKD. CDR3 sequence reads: CAISETTSRRAGELFF. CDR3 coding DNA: TGTGCCATCAGTGAGACCACTAGCCGACGGGCCGGGGAGCTGTTTTTT.

As DNA, the CDR3 is TGTGCCAGTAGACGGACAGATTTACCGAACACCGGGGAGCTGTTTTTT. Its protein is CASRRTDLPNTGELFF. The genes are TRBV19 and TRBJ2-2, with TRBD1 as a possible D gene (6 bases). The CDR3 spans 16 residues. From germline, CDR1 is LNHDA and CDR2 SQIVND (reference sequence). V lost 6 bases to trimming and J lost 0 bases, with 14 bases between them. The full variable domain, in which reference TRBV19 and TRBJ2-2 provide the parts outside the CDR3, is DGGITQSPKYLFRKEGQNVTLSCEQNLNHDAMYWYRQDPGQGLRLIYYSQIVNDFQKGDIAEGYSVSREKKESFPLTVTSAQKNPTAFYLCASRRTDLPNTGELFFGEGSRLTVL.